These 4 T cell receptor beta chains share one sample of origin, sequenced in a study of blood T cell repertoires in COVID-19. Repertoires were generated with immunoSEQ multiplex PCR, while TCRdb's copy carries only in-frame clones and drops some. The repertoire holds 110,000 or so clones, with approximately 88% as singletons. Sequencing was done on a sample of peripheral blood. Receptors originate from a woman aged 40 to 50 with acute or convalescent COVID-19.

The V call is TRBV6-6, the J call TRBJ2-3; 12 bases line up with TRBD2. The CDR3 sequence is 16 residues long. V gave up 5 bases and J gave up 3 bases; unmatched junction bases: 6. Germline CDR1 MNHNY, CDR2 SVGAGI (reference sequence). CDR3 DNA: TGTGCCAGCAGTCTTCGGACTAGCGGGGTTACAGATACGCAGTATTTT. Translated, it gives CASSLRTSGVTDTQYF.

V and J are TRBV7-3 and TRBJ2-1, with 10 bases matching TRBD2. The V segment lost 0 bases and the J segment 14 bases; nucleotides outside the gene matches: 10. The germline V gene has CDR1 SGHTA and CDR2 FQGTGA. This CDR3 has 15 amino acids. The CDR3 DNA reads as TGTGCCAGCAGCTTAACGGGTAGCGGGGGGCCGAGGAAGTTCTTC. Amino acid sequence: CASSLTGSGGPRKFF. Combining the CDR3 with reference TRBV7-3 and TRBJ2-1 gives the whole variable domain GAGVSQTPSNKVTEKGKYVELRCDPISGHTALYWYRQSLGQGPEFLIYFQGTGAADDSGLPNDRFFAVRPEGSVSTLKIQRTERGDSAVYLCASSLTGSGGPRKFFGPGTRLTVL.

J is TRBJ1-5 and V is TRBV30; D is unclear. The CDR3 consists of 12 residues. Germline CDR1 GTSNPN, CDR2 SVGIG (reference sequence). V was trimmed by 5 bases and J by 1 base, leaving 6 bases between them. The CDR3 protein is CAWARSNQPQHF. As DNA, the CDR3 is TGTGCCTGGGCCAGGAGCAATCAGCCCCAGCATTTT.

The chain uses TRBV4-3 and TRBJ1-1; possible D gene TRBD1, 6 bases. The CDR3 length is 15 residues. V was shortened by 0 bases and J by 6 bases, with 14 bases between the two germline ends. Germline CDR1 LGHNA, CDR2 YSLEER. CDR3 coding DNA: TGCGCCAGCAGCCAAGACCAGGGGAAGTGGGCTGAAGCTTTCTTT. It yields the protein CASSQDQGKWAEAFF.